This TCR beta chain was documented in a study of read filtering for tumor transcriptome and immune sequencing. Study context: Roughly 8 patients were R-ISS I, approximately 15 were R-ISS II, roughly 7 were R-ISS III. Transcriptome libraries were built from DNase-treated RNA. Study-level results: The CD138-negative fraction was mixed bone marrow immune cells, not pure T cells. Approximately 82% of IR-seq clonotypes had a single read, yet these held 3% to 4% of reads.

This clonotype was recorded many times. No antigen is known for it. Molecular barcoded adaptors covering alpha/delta and beta/gamma chains were used on approximately 400 ng RNA. TCRdb processed the reads anew with MiXCR; each CDR3 protein has one entry. The sample has around 130,000 distinct CDR3 sequences, under 15% seen once. The sequence derives from a donor at least 40 years old with multiple myeloma. What was sequenced was a population of CD138-negative cells sorted from bone marrow.

Here the CDR3 reads CASSPTSGPYEQYF. The CDR3 DNA reads as TGTGCCAGTAGTCCCACCAGCGGACCCTACGAGCAGTACTTC. The chain joins TRBV19 to TRBJ2-7, with D possibly being TRBD2 (5 bases). Germline V gene data show CDR1 as LNHDA and CDR2 as SQIVND (reference sequence). V dropped 5 bases and J dropped 2 bases, with 13 bases sitting between them. This CDR3 contains 14 residues.